What follows is one T cell receptor beta chain and its context. This sample was taken from a study of memory CD4+ T cells and cytomegalovirus serostatus. Study at large: Of the healthy Belgian adults, roughly ten were CMV seropositive and 24 seronegative.

Looked up from germline, CDR1 is SGHAT and CDR2 is FQNNGV. The V gene lost 4 bases and the J gene lost 4 bases, with 15 bases spanning the gap. The CDR3 loop spans 15 amino acids. Single viable CD3+CD4+CD8-CD45RO+ cells were sorted as the memory CD4+ T cells. Serostatus was set by detecting CMV pp150, pp28, p38, p52 IgG. The table came from immunoSEQ multiplex PCR; TCRdb's copy has only in-frame clones and leaves some out. The sample lists some 57,000 clones, 65% to 80% seen once, with 0.7% to 0.85% in the top ten. The clonotype comes from an adult in good health and CMV-seronegative. Sequencing was carried out using memory CD4+ T cells from blood. This chain links TRBV11-2 with TRBJ2-3; possible D gene TRBD2, 5 bases. The CDR3 loop reads CASSSLTRSADTQYF. The CDR3 region has the DNA TGTGCCAGCAGCTCTCTAACTAGAAGCGCAGATACGCAGTATTTT.